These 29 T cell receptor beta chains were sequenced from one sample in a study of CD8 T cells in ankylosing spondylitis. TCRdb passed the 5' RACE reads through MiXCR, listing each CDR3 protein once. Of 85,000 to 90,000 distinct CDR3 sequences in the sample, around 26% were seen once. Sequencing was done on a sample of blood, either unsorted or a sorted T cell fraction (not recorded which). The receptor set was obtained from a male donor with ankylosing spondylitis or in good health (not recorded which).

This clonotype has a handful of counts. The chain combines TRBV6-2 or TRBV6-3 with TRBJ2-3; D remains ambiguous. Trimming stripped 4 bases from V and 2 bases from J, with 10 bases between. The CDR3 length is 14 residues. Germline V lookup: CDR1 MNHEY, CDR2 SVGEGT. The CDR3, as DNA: TGTGCCAGCAGTTTCCGGGCCACCACAGATACGCAGTATTTT. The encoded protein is CASSFRATTDTQYF.

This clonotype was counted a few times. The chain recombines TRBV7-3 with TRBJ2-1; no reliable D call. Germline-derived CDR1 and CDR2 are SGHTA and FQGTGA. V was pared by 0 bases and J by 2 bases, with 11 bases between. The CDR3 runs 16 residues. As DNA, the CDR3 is TGTGCCAGCAGCTTAACGTTTCAGGACCCCTACAATGAGCAGTTCTTC. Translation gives CASSLTFQDPYNEQFF. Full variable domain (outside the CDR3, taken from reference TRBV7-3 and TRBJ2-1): GAGVSQTPSNKVTEKGKYVELRCDPISGHTALYWYRQSLGQGPEFLIYFQGTGAADDSGLPNDRFFAVRPEGSVSTLKIQRTERGDSAVYLCASSLTFQDPYNEQFFGPGTRLTVL.

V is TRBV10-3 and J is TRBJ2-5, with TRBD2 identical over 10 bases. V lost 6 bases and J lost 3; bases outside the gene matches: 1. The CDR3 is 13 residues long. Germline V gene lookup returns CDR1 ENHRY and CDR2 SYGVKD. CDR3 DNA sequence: TGTGCCATCAGAGCGGGAGGGGAAGAGACCCAGTACTTC. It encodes CAIRAGGEETQYF.

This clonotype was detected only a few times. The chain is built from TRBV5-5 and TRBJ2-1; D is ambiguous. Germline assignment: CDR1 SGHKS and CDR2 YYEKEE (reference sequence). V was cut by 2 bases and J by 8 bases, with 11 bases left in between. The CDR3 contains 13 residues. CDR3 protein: CASSFSRGDEQFF. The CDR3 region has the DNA TGTGCCAGCAGCTTTTCCCGAGGCGATGAGCAGTTCTTC.

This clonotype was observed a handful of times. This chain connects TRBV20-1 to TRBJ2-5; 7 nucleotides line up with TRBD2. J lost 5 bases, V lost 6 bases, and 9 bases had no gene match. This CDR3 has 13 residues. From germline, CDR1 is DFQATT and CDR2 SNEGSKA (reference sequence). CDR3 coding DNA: TGCAGTGCGGCCAGCGGGACGTGGGAGACCCAGTACTTC. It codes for CSAASGTWETQYF.

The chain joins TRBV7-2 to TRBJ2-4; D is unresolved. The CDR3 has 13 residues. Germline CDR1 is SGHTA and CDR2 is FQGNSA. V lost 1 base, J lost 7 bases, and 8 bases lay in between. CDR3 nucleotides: TGTGCCAGCAGCTTAGGCCCGAGGAACATTCAGTACTTC. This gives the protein CASSLGPRNIQYF.

The CDR3 loop is CASSLYFGQGTGELFF. The CDR3 DNA reads as TGCGCCAGCAGCTTGTATTTCGGGCAGGGGACCGGGGAGCTGTTTTTT. This chain uses TRBV5-1 with TRBJ2-2; perhaps TRBD1 as D (6 bases). The CDR3 is 16 amino acids. CDR1 and CDR2 (germline): SGHRS, YFSETQ. V lost 1 base and J lost 5, with 15 bases in between.

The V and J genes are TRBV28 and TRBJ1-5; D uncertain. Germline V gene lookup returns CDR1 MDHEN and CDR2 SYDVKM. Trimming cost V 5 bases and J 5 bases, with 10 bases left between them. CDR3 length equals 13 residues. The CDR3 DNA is TGTGCCAGCAGTCCCTTGGTATATCAGCCCCAGCATTTT. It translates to CASSPLVYQPQHF.

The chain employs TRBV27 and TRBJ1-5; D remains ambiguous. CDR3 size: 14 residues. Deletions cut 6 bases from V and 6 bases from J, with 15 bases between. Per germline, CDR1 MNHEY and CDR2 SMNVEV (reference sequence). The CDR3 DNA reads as TGTGCCAGCAGCCCTGGGCAGGTGATTCAGCCCCAGCATTTT. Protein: CASSPGQVIQPQHF.

This CDR3 reads CASSQTKGTGYNEQFF. CDR3 DNA: TGTGCCAGCAGCCAAACTAAAGGGACAGGCTACAATGAGCAGTTCTTC. The chain recombines TRBV4-2 with TRBJ2-1; 8 bases align to TRBD1. The CDR3 is 16 amino acids. The junction had 6 bases not matched to a gene; V was cut back by 2 bases and J by 3 bases. Germline-derived CDR1 and CDR2 are LGHNA and YNFKEQ.

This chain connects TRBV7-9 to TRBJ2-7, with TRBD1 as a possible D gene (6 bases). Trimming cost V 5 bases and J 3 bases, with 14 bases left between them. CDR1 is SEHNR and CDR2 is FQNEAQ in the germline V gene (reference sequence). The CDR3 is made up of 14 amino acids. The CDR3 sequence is CASSPGTTDYEQYV. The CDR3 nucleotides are TGTGCCAGCAGCCCCGGGACAACGGACTACGAGCAGTACGTC.

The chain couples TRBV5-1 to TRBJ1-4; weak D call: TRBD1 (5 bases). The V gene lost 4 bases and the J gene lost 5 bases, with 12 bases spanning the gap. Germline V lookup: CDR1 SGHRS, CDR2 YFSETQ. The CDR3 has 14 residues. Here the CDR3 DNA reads TGCGCCAGCAGCCCAGACAGCTGGAATGAAAAACTGTTTTTT. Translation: CASSPDSWNEKLFF.

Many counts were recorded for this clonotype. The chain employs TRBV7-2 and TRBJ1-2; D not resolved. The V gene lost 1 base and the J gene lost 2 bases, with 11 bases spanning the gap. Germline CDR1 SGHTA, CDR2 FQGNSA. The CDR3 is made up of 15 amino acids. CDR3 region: CASSLVGWRNYGYTF. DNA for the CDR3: TGTGCCAGCAGCTTAGTAGGGTGGCGGAACTATGGCTACACCTTC.

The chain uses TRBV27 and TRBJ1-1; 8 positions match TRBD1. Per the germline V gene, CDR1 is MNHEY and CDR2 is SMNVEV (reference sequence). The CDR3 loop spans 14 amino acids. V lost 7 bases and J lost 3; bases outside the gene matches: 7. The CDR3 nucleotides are TGTGCCAGCACCCCAGGGGGCTATGACACTGAAGCTTTCTTT. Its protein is CASTPGGYDTEAFF.

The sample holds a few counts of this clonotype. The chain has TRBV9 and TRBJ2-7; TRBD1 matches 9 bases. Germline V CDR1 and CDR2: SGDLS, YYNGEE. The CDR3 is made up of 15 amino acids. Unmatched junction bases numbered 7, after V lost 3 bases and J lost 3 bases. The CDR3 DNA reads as TGTGCCAGCAGCGCCTTACCGGGACAGGGCTACGAGCAGTACTTC. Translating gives CASSALPGQGYEQYF. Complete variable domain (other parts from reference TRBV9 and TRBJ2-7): DSGVTQTPKHLITATGQRVTLRCSPRSGDLSVYWYQQSLDQGLQFLIQYYNGEERAKGNILERFSAQQFPDLHSELNLSSLELGDSALYFCASSALPGQGYEQYFGPGTRLTVT.

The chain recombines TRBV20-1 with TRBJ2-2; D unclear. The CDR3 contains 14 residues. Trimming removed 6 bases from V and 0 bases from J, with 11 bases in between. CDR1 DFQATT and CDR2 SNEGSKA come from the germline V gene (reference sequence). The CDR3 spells CSARTESNTGELFF. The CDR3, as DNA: TGCAGTGCAAGAACTGAGTCGAACACCGGGGAGCTGTTTTTT.

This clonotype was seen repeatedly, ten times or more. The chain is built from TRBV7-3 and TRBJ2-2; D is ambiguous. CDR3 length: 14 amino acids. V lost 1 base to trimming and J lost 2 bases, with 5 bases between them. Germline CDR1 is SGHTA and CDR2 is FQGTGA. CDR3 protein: CASSLNSNTGELFF. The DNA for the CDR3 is TGTGCCAGCAGCTTAAACAGCAACACCGGGGAGCTGTTTTTT.

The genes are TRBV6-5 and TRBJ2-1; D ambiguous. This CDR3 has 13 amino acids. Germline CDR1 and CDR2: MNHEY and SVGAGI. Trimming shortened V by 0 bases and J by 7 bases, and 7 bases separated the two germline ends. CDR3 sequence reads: CASSYSRGNEQFF. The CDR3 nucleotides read TGTGCCAGCAGTTACTCACGTGGGAATGAGCAGTTCTTC.

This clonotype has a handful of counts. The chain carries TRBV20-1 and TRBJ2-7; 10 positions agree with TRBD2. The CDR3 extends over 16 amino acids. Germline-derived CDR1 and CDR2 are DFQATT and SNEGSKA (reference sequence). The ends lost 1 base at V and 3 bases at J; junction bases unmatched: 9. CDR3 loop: CSARGLWPSGSYEQYF. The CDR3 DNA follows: TGCAGTGCTAGAGGCCTGTGGCCTAGCGGGAGCTACGAGCAGTACTTC.

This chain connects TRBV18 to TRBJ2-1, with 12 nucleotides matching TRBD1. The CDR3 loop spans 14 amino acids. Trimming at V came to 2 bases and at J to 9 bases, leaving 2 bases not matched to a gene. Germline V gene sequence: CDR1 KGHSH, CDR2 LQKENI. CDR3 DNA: TGTGCCAGCTCACCAGGGACAGGGGGCTCTGAGCAGTTCTTC. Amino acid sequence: CASSPGTGGSEQFF.

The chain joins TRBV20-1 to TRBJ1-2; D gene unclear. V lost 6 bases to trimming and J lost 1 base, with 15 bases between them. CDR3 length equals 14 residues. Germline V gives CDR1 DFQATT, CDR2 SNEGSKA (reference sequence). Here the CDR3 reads CSAVPGRGNYGYTF. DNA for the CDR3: TGCAGTGCCGTGCCCGGCCGAGGTAACTATGGCTACACCTTC.

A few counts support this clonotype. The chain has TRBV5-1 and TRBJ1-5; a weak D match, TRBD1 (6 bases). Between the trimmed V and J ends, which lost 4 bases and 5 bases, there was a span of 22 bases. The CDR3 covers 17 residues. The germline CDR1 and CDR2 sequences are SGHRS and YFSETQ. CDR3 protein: CASSRGSVGGGDQPQHF. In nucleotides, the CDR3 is TGCGCCAGCAGCCGCGGATCTGTGGGGGGCGGCGATCAGCCCCAGCATTTT.

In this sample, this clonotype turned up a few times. DNA for the CDR3: TGTGCCAGCAGCGAATACGGCCCCCGCACAGATACGCAGTATTTT. Translating gives CASSEYGPRTDTQYF. The chain links TRBV9 to TRBJ2-3; D remains ambiguous. Germline V lookup: CDR1 SGDLS, CDR2 YYNGEE. V lost 3 bases and J lost 1, with 12 bases in between. This CDR3 has 15 amino acids.

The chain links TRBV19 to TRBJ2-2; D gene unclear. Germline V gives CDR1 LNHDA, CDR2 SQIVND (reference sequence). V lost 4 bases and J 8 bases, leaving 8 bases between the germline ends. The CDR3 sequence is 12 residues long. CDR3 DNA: TGTGCCAGTAGTAACTCCCTTGGGGAGCTGTTTTTT. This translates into CASSNSLGELFF.

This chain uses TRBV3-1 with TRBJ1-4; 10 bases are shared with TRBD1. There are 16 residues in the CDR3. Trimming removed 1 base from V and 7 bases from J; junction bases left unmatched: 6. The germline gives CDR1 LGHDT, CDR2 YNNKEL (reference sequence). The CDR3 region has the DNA TGTGCCAGCAGCCAAGGACGGGACAGGGGCGGTGAAAAACTGTTTTTT. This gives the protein CASSQGRDRGGEKLFF.

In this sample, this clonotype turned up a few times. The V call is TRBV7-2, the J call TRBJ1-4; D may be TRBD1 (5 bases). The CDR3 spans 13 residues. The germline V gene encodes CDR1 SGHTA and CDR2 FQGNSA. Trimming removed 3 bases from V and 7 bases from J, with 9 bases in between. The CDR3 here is CASSLARVEKLFF. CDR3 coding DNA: TGTGCCAGCAGCTTGGCCAGGGTTGAAAAACTGTTTTTT.

The CDR3 spells CASSSVAGGGTDTQYF. The CDR3 DNA follows: TGCGCCAGCAGCTCAGTAGCGGGAGGGGGTACAGATACGCAGTATTTT. The chain combines TRBV5-1 with TRBJ2-3; 11 nucleotides line up with TRBD2. Trimming took 3 bases from V and 3 from J; bases not matched to a gene: 6. There are 16 residues in the CDR3. Germline CDR1 is SGHRS and CDR2 is YFSETQ.

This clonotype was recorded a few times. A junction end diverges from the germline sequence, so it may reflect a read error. In DNA, the CDR3 is TGTCCCAGCAGCTTTACAGGGCCTACAGAGACCCAGTACTTC. This sequence encodes CPSSFTGPTETQYF. The chain recombines TRBV5-6 with TRBJ2-5; D possibly corresponds to TRBD1 (6 bases). CDR1 is SGHDT and CDR2 is YYEEEE in the germline V gene. This CDR3 has 14 amino acids.

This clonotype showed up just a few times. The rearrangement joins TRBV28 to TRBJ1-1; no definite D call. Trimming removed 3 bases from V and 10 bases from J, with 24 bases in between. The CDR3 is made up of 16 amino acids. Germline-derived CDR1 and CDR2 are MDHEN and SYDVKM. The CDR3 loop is CASSLPHLAYSSGAFF. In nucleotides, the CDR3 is TGTGCCAGCAGTTTGCCCCACCTGGCCTATTCCAGCGGAGCTTTCTTT.